This T cell receptor beta chain was recorded in a study of T cell responses to AZD1222 COVID-19 vaccine. TCRdb's table, derived via immunoSEQ multiplex PCR, lists solely in-frame clones and lacks some. Among 150,000 to 200,000 clones, 85% to 95% were seen once, and the ten largest hold roughly 1.4%. The V gene end was trimmed by 5 bases and the J gene end by 3 bases; junction bases not matched to a gene: 8. The CDR3 contains 16 residues. The germline V gene encodes CDR1 SEHNR and CDR2 FQNEAQ (reference sequence). This clone was detected ten times or more. The material was peripheral blood, obtained on day 0 of AZD1222 vaccination. The source is an adult in good health. The rearrangement links TRBV7-9 to TRBJ2-5; 11 nucleotides align to TRBD2. CDR3 DNA: TGTGCCAGCAGCCAACAAGGGACTAGCGGTAAAGAGACCCAGTACTTC. Its protein is CASSQQGTSGKETQYF.